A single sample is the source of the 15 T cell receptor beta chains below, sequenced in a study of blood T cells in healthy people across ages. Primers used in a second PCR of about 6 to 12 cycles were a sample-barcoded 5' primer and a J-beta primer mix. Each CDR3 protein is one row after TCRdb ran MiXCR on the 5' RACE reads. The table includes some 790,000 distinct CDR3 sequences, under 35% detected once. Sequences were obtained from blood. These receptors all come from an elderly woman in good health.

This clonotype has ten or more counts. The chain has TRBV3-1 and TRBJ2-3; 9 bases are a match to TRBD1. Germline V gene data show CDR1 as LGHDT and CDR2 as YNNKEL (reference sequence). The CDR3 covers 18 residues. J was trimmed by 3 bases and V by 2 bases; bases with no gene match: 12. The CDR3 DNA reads TGTGCCAGCAGCCAATGGAATGTGGGACAGGGAAGAACAGATACGCAGTATTTT. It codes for CASSQWNVGQGRTDTQYF.

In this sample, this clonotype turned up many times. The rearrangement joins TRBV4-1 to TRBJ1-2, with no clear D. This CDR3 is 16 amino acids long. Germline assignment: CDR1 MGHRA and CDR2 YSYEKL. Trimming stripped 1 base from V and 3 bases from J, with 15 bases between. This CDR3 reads CASSQVYNQRYYGYTF. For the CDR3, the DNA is TGCGCCAGCAGCCAAGTCTATAATCAGAGATACTATGGCTACACCTTC.

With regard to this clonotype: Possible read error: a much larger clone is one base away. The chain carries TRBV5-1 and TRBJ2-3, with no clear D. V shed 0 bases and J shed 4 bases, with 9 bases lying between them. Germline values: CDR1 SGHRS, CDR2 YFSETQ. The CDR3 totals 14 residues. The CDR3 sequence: CASSLGCSADTQYF. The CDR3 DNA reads TGCGCCAGCAGCTTGGGTTGCAGCGCAGATACGCAGTATTTT.

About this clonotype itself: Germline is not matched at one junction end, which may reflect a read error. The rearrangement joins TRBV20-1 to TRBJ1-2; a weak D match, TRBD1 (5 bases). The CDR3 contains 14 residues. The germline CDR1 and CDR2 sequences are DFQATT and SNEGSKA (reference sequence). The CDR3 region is CSASPGTVNYGYTF. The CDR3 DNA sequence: TGCAGTGCTAGTCCCGGGACGGTGAACTATGGCTACACTTTC.

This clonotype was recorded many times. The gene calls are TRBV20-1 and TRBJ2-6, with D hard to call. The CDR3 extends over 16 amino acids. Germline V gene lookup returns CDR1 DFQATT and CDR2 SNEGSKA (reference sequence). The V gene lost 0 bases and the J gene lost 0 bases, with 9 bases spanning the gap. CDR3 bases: TGCAGTGCTAGAGATACGAAAACCTCTGGGGCCAACGTCCTGACTTTC. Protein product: CSARDTKTSGANVLTF.

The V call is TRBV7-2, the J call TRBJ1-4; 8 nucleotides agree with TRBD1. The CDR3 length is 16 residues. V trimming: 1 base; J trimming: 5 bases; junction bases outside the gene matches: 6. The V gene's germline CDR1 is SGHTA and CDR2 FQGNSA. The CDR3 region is CASSLGPGQGNEKLFF. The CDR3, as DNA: TGTGCCAGCAGCTTAGGCCCTGGACAGGGAAATGAAAAACTGTTTTTT.

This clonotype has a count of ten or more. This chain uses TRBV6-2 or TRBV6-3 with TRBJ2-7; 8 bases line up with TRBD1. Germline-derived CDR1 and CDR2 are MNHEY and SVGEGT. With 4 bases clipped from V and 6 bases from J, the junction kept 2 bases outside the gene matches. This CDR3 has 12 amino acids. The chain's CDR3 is CASSWDRIEQYF. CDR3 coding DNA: TGTGCCAGCAGTTGGGACAGGATCGAGCAGTACTTC.

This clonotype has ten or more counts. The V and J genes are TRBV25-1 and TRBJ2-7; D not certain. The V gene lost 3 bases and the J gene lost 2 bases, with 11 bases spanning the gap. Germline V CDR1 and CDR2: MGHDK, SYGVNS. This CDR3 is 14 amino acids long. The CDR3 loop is CASSDGEPPYEQYF. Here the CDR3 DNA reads TGTGCCAGCAGTGATGGGGAACCCCCCTACGAGCAGTACTTC.

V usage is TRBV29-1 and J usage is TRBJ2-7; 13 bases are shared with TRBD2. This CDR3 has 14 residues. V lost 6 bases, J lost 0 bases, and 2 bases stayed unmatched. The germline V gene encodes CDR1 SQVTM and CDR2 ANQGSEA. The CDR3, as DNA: TGCAGCGTGGGGACTAGCGGGAACTCCTACGAGCAGTACTTC. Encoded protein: CSVGTSGNSYEQYF.

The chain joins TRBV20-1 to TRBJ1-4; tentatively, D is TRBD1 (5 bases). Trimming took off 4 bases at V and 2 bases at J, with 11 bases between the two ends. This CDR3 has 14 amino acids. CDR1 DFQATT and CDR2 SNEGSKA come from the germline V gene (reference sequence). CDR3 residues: CSAMPGTTNEKLFF. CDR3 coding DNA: TGCAGTGCTATGCCCGGGACCACTAATGAAAAACTGTTTTTT.

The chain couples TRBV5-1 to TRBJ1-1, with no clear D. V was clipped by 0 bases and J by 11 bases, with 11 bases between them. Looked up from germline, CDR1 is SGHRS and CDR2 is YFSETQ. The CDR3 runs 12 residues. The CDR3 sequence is CASSLAEGRAFF. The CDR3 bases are TGCGCCAGCAGCTTGGCCGAAGGGCGGGCTTTCTTT.

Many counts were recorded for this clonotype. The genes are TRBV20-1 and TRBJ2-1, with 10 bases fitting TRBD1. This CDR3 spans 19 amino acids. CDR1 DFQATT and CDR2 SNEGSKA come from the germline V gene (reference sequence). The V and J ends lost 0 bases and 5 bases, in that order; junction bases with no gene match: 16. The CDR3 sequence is CSAREQRSTGQGIHNEQFF. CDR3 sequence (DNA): TGCAGTGCTAGAGAACAACGATCAACGGGACAGGGGATCCACAATGAGCAGTTCTTC.

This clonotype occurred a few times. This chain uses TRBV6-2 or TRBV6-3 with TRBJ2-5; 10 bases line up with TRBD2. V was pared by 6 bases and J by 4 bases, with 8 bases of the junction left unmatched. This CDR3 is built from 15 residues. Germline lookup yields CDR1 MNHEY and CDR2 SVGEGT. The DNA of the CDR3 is TGTGCCAGCAGAAGAGCGGGGGGGCCGTCAGAGACCCAGTACTTC. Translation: CASRRAGGPSETQYF.

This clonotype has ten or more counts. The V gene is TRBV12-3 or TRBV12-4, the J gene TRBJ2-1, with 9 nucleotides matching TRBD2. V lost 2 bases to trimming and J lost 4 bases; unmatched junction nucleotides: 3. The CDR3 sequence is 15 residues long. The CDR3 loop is CASSLSAGGYNEQFF. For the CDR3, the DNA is TGTGCCAGCAGTTTATCAGCGGGGGGTTACAATGAGCAGTTCTTC.

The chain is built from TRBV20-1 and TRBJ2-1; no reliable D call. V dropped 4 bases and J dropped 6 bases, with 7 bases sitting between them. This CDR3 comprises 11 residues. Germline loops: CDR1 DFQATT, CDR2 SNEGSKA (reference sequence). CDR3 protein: CSAIGINEQFF. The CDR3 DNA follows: TGCAGTGCTATTGGGATCAATGAGCAGTTCTTC.